This passage covers 3 T cell receptor beta chains from one sample sequenced in a study of T cell responses to AZD1222 COVID-19 vaccine. Method: immunoSEQ multiplex PCR; TCRdb's copy keeps in-frame clones and lacks some. Here the sample spans 200,000 or so clones, 87% being singletons. This specimen was peripheral blood, taken on day 0 of MenACWY control vaccination. Every receptor here comes from an adult in good health.

This clone was counted only a few times. The chain combines TRBV7-9 with TRBJ1-2, with no clear D. The CDR3 loop spans 13 amino acids. The V and J ends lost 4 bases and 4 bases respectively, with 10 bases between them. Germline assignment: CDR1 SEHNR and CDR2 FQNEAQ (reference sequence). CDR3 loop: CASSSVGLYGYTF. CDR3 coding DNA: TGTGCCAGCAGCTCGGTAGGACTCTATGGCTACACCTTC.

This chain links TRBV29-1 with TRBJ1-1; D possibly corresponds to TRBD1 (5 bases). Trimming took 3 bases from V and 7 from J, leaving 12 bases between them. The length of the CDR3 is 12 residues. Germline CDR1 is SQVTM and CDR2 is ANQGSEA. The CDR3 DNA follows: TGCAGCGTTGACTCTGGGGGAGGTGAAGCTTTCTTT. This encodes CSVDSGGGEAFF.

The chain joins TRBV30 to TRBJ2-7; D is unclear. Germline CDR1 and CDR2: GTSNPN and SVGIG (reference sequence). Trimming left V 5 bases short and J 0 bases short, with 8 bases between. This CDR3 is 12 amino acids long. The CDR3 loop reads CAWQDGSYEQYF. The CDR3 region has the DNA TGTGCCTGGCAGGACGGCTCCTACGAGCAGTACTTC.